The T cell receptor beta chain under discussion was sequenced for a study of shared clonotypes between healthy human individuals. Positive CCR7 selection of CD45RO-negative cells yielded the naive CD8 cells, and terminally differentiated effector memory CD45RA+ cells were excluded. The CDR3 runs to 15 residues. Germline-derived CDR1 and CDR2 are MNHNS and SASEGT. V lost 10 bases and J 3 bases, leaving 20 bases between the germline ends. Study-level results: Naive CD4 clonotype sharing across four donors was approximately 5%.

Over several immunoSEQ plates, each subset's genomic DNA was distributed in even portions. As processed by the authors: Owing to the provision of junction-only sequences devoid of quality scores by immunoSEQ, filtering differed. Sequenced by immunoSEQ multiplex PCR; TCRdb stores in-frame clones only, minus some. Clone size and the V and J calls come from that table; the DNA yielded D and trimming. The sample lists 650,000 to 800,000 clones, 92% seen once, with nearly 25% in the top ten. A remark on this clone: Its antigen is undetermined.

This receptor was taken from a man in his thirties or forties in good health. What was sequenced was naive CD8+ T cells sorted from blood. The chain is built from TRBV6-1 and TRBJ2-3; D might be TRBD2 (7 bases). This CDR3 is CATKEGGGMTDTQYF. The CDR3 DNA follows: TGTGCCACCAAGGAGGGGGGAGGGATGACAGATACGCAGTATTTT.